This T cell receptor beta chain stems from a study of cytomegalovirus exposure and HLA in healthy donors. PCR amplification relied on 60 Vbeta primers (plus 13 Jbeta primers). Clones were read by immunoSEQ multiplex PCR, and TCRdb kept only the in-frame ones, dropping some. The sample includes more than 95,000 clones, around 61% of them seen just once. A word on this clone: Its antigen is undetermined.

Germline values: CDR1 MNHNY, CDR2 SVGAGI (reference sequence). CDR3 size: 14 residues. V was clipped by 1 base and J by 1 base, with 7 bases between them. General observations from the study: By a later analysis, the bulk of CMV-associated TCR beta chains appeared HLA-restricted. Relative to equally common others, HLA-associated TCR beta chains showed greater clonal expansion in a later analysis. It was reportedly the case that the classifier diagnosed cytomegalovirus status with high specificity and sensitivity.

The source of this sequence is a woman between 45 and 60 years old in good health and CMV-seronegative. Sequenced input: PBMCs. The chain carries TRBV6-6 and TRBJ2-5; tentative D call: TRBD1 (5 bases). In nucleotides, the CDR3 is TGTGCCAGCAGTTACTTAGGGGCCCAAGAGACCCAGTACTTC. Translation gives CASSYLGAQETQYF.